The sequence of this TCR beta chain was determined in a study of neurological immune-mediated disorders. Study results and limitations: None of the CDR3 amino acid sequences found in expanded clones was shared across subjects. This suggests that the TCR-beta repertoires were private in all groups.

About this clonotype: The target antigen is unknown.

The CDR3 consists of 15 residues. Germline CDR1 reads KGHDR; CDR2 reads SFDVKD. Trimming took off 5 bases at V and 8 bases at J, with 20 bases between the two ends. The sorted libraries took roughly 1 million CD4+ or CD8+ T cells. The authors produced cDNA by 5'RACE using 10-nucleotide random UMIs. TCRdb processed the 5' RACE reads anew with MiXCR; each CDR3 protein has one entry. The sample contains about 38,000 distinct CDR3 sequences, roughly 5% of which appear only once. Sequenced: CD4+ T cells from blood. The gene calls are TRBV24-1 and TRBJ1-2, with a possible D match to TRBD1 (6 bases). The source of this sequence is a man between 18 and 35 years old in good health. CDR3: CATSAADSSRLGYTF. The CDR3 DNA reads TGTGCCACCAGTGCTGCGGACAGTTCACGGCTCGGCTACACCTTC.